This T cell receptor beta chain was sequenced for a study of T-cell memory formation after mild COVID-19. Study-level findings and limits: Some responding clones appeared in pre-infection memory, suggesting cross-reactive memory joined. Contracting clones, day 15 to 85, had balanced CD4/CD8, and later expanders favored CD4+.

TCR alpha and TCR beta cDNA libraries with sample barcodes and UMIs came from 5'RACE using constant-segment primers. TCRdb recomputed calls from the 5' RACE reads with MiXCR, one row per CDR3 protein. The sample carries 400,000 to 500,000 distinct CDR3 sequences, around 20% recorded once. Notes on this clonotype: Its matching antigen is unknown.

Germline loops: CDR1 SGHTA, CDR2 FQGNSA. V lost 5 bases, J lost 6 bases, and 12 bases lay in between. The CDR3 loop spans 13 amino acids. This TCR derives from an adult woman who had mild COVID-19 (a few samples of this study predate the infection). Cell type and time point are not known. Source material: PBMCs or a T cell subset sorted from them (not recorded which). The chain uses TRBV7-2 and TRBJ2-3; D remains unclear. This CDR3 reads CASSGSLGDTQYF. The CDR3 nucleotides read TGTGCCAGCAGCGGTTCCTTAGGGGATACGCAGTATTTT.